These T cell receptor beta chains were read from a single sample in a study of T cells after yellow fever vaccination. TCRdb fed the 5' RACE reads into MiXCR, producing one record per CDR3 protein. The sample shows hundreds of thousands of distinct CDR3 sequences, about 13% of them seen only once. The sample was PBMCs, taken on the day of the yellow fever booster vaccination. The receptors were sampled from a man between 25 and 39 years old who received the YFV17D yellow fever vaccine. CDR3s include the opening cysteine and the closing phenylalanine or tryptophan. Fields, in order: clone size, V gene, J gene, D gene, CDR3 protein, CDR3 DNA. The D gene is left open where the match is weak. A clone size is listed for some rows: how often the clone was seen (once, few, many), or a class if it is expanded.

-	TRBV29-1	TRBJ2-3	-	CSGRRDHNTQYF	TGCAGCGGAAGGAGGGACCACAATACGCAGTATTTT
few	TRBV14	TRBJ2-3	TRBD2	CASSPLTSGTDTQYF	TGTGCCAGCAGCCCGTTGACTAGCGGAACAGATACGCAGTATTTT
few	TRBV19	TRBJ2-5	-	CASSNGAGQETQYF	TGTGCCAGTAGTAACGGCGCGGGCCAAGAGACCCAGTACTTC
many	TRBV29-1	TRBJ2-3	-	CSAPSGLRTDTQYF	TGCAGCGCCCCGTCGGGACTTCGCACAGATACGCAGTATTTT
-	TRBV4-3	TRBJ2-2	TRBD1	CASSPEDRAAGELFF	TGCGCCAGCAGCCCTGAAGACAGGGCAGCCGGGGAGCTGTTTTTT
few	TRBV20-1	TRBJ2-7	-	CSARDRVSLGPVDVEQYF	TGCAGTGCTAGAGATCGGGTATCGTTAGGCCCGGTGGACGTCGAGCAGTACTTC
-	TRBV29-1	TRBJ2-5	-	CSVLTDTETQYF	TGCAGCGTTCTCACAGACACGGAGACCCAGTACTTC
many	TRBV7-2	TRBJ2-5	-	CASSQRTGETQYF	TGTGCCAGCAGCCAAAGGACGGGAGAGACCCAGTACTTC
-	TRBV12-3/TRBV12-4	TRBJ1-5	TRBD1	CASSKDRAHQPQHF	TGTGCCAGCAGCAAGGACAGGGCCCATCAGCCCCAGCATTTT
few	TRBV29-1	TRBJ2-1	TRBD2	CSVESSGNPYSYNEQFF	TGCAGCGTTGAATCTAGCGGGAACCCCTATTCCTACAATGAGCAGTTCTTC
-	TRBV20-1	TRBJ2-1	-	CSAIVDNEQFF	TGCAGTGCTATCGTCGACAATGAGCAGTTCTTC